Listed below are T cell receptor beta chains from one sample, sequenced in a study of shared clonotypes between healthy human individuals. This table comes from immunoSEQ multiplex PCR, and its TCRdb copy is limited to in-frame clones, with some not included. This sample has fewer than 3 million clones, with 85% to 95% found just once. The specimen was naive CD4+ T cells from PBMCs. Receptor source: a man aged 18 to 29 in good health. Some clones in this sample may be carry-over from other donors' samples. Both conserved end residues are part of each CDR3. A D gene is named only where the DNA matches it firmly. Rows may omit the clone size; those that give it use once, few, many or a size class.

d_call: TRBD2; v_call: TRBV7-2; clone_size: NA; j_call: TRBJ2-1; cdr3_nt: TGTGCCAGCAGCGTAGCGGGAGCGGGAGCCAATGAGCAGTTCTTC; cdr3_aa: CASSVAGAGANEQFF
d_call: NA; v_call: TRBV2; clone_size: NA; j_call: TRBJ1-5; cdr3_nt: TGTGCCAGCGGCTCGAATCAGCCCCAGCATTTT; cdr3_aa: CASGSNQPQHF
d_call: NA; v_call: TRBV28; clone_size: NA; j_call: TRBJ2-5; cdr3_nt: TGTGCCAGCAGTAACTACCGGGGCCAAGAGACCCAGTACTTC; cdr3_aa: CASSNYRGQETQYF
d_call: NA; v_call: TRBV7-2; clone_size: NA; j_call: TRBJ2-1; cdr3_nt: TGTGCCAGCAGCCTAACCCCCTCCTACAATGAGCAGTTCTTC; cdr3_aa: CASSLTPSYNEQFF
d_call: TRBD1; v_call: TRBV7-6; clone_size: NA; j_call: TRBJ2-7; cdr3_nt: TGTGCCAGCAGCAGATTCCCGGGACAGGGCTACGAGCAGTACTTC; cdr3_aa: CASSRFPGQGYEQYF
d_call: TRBD2; v_call: TRBV28; clone_size: NA; j_call: TRBJ2-2; cdr3_nt: TGTGCCAGCGGATCCCCGGGAGGGAACACCGGGGAGCTGTTTTTT; cdr3_aa: CASGSPGGNTGELFF
d_call: TRBD1; v_call: TRBV18; clone_size: NA; j_call: TRBJ1-5; cdr3_nt: TGTGCCAGCTCACCGCCGGGACAGAACAATCAGCCCCAGCATTTT; cdr3_aa: CASSPPGQNNQPQHF
d_call: NA; v_call: TRBV6-5; clone_size: once; j_call: TRBJ1-5; cdr3_nt: TGTGCCAGCACCACGGGGGGCGGACATCAGCCCCAGCATTTT; cdr3_aa: CASTTGGGHQPQHF
d_call: TRBD1; v_call: TRBV6-1; clone_size: NA; j_call: TRBJ2-5; cdr3_nt: TGTGCCAGCAGTGAACGTTGGACAGGGTCTAGCCAAGAGACCCAGTACTTC; cdr3_aa: CASSERWTGSSQETQYF
d_call: NA; v_call: TRBV6-4; clone_size: NA; j_call: TRBJ2-4; cdr3_nt: TGTGCCAGCAGTGGAAAAGAGGACACTGGCAGGGAACGGGGTCAGTACTTC; cdr3_aa: CASSGKEDTGRERGQYF